Below are 10 T cell receptor beta chains sequenced from a single sample in a study of cytomegalovirus exposure and HLA in healthy donors. The PCR used 60 Vbeta and 13 Jbeta primers. Data came from immunoSEQ multiplex PCR; TCRdb stores just in-frame clones and leaves some out. The table lists some 130,000 clones, around 72% of them singletons, with approximately 2.9% in the top ten. The sample consisted of PBMCs. These receptors came from a human donor in good health.

This chain links TRBV9 with TRBJ2-7; D possibly corresponds to TRBD2 (7 bases). The CDR3 totals 15 residues. CDR1 is SGDLS and CDR2 is YYNGEE in the germline V gene. V was cut by 0 bases and J by 7 bases, with 17 bases left in between. The CDR3 DNA reads TGTGCCAGCAGCGTAGGAGGGGGGGCGGTGGGTGAGCAGTACTTC. Its protein product is CASSVGGGAVGEQYF.

In this sample, this clone turned up once. This chain links TRBV15 with TRBJ2-7; 8 positions match TRBD2. This CDR3 spans 14 amino acids. V trimming: 5 bases; J trimming: 3 bases; junction bases outside the gene matches: 6. The germline V gene encodes CDR1 LNHNV and CDR2 YYDKDF (reference sequence). CDR3 in amino acids: CATSFPGGGYEQYF. CDR3 nucleotides: TGTGCCACCAGCTTCCCGGGGGGGGGCTACGAGCAGTACTTC.

This chain joins TRBV30 and TRBJ1-3; D is ambiguous. The CDR3 loop spans 15 amino acids. Trimming shortened V by 0 bases and J by 0 bases, and 9 bases separated the two germline ends. Looked up from germline, CDR1 is GTSNPN and CDR2 is SVGIG (reference sequence). The CDR3 DNA reads as TGTGCCTGGAGTGTTGACGGACTCTCTGGAAACACCATATATTTT. Protein sequence: CAWSVDGLSGNTIYF.

The chain is built from TRBV5-1 and TRBJ2-1; 12 bases are a match to TRBD2. The CDR3 sequence is 17 residues long. Germline CDR1 reads SGHRS; CDR2 reads YFSETQ. J gave up 0 bases and V 4 bases, and 5 bases lay outside the gene matches. CDR3 sequence reads: CASSTGLAGRSYNEQFF. The CDR3 DNA sequence: TGCGCCAGCAGCACCGGACTAGCGGGGCGCTCCTACAATGAGCAGTTCTTC.

Only a few counts were recorded for this clone. This rearrangement joins TRBV5-6 to TRBJ1-1; TRBD1 matches 7 bases. This CDR3 is built from 15 residues. Trimming took 4 bases from V and 7 from J; bases not matched to a gene: 13. Germline CDR1 and CDR2: SGHDT and YYEEEE. The CDR3 reads CASSGPGEGAIEAFF. CDR3 bases: TGTGCCAGCAGCGGTCCGGGTGAGGGGGCCATTGAAGCTTTCTTT.

The chain has TRBV7-2 and TRBJ1-1; D is possibly TRBD1 (5 bases). There are 13 residues in the CDR3. Germline V CDR1 and CDR2: SGHTA, FQGNSA. V lost 4 bases to trimming and J lost 4 bases, with 10 bases between them. CDR3 DNA sequence: TGTGCCAGCAGCTCACCCCAGGGCACTGAAGCTTTCTTT. This encodes CASSSPQGTEAFF.

The gene calls are TRBV11-2 and TRBJ1-3; D not certain. Trimming shortened V by 0 bases and J by 0 bases, and 12 bases separated the two germline ends. Germline V gene sequence: CDR1 SGHAT, CDR2 FQNNGV. CDR3 size: 17 residues. CDR3 sequence (DNA): TGTGCCAGCAGCTTAGAAGGAGTAGGGAGCTCTGGAAACACCATATATTTT. This sequence encodes CASSLEGVGSSGNTIYF.

This clone was found a few times. The chain links TRBV15 to TRBJ1-4; D is unclear. CDR1 is LNHNV, CDR2 YYDKDF, per germline (reference sequence). The CDR3 is made up of 14 amino acids. Trimming took 1 base from V and 5 from J, leaving 8 bases between them. CDR3 nucleotide sequence: TGTGCCACCAGCAGAGGACTGATCAATGAAAAACTGTTTTTT. This codes for CATSRGLINEKLFF.

The gene calls are TRBV11-2 and TRBJ2-2; D is unclear. The CDR3 covers 14 residues. V was shortened by 5 bases and J by 6 bases, with 13 bases between the two germline ends. CDR1 and CDR2 (germline): SGHAT, FQNNGV. The CDR3 DNA follows: TGTGCCAGCAGCAAAAGCTGGAGCCCCGGGGAGCTGTTTTTT. Encoded protein: CASSKSWSPGELFF.

This chain links TRBV6-5 with TRBJ2-5; D not certain. Germline V gene data show CDR1 as MNHEY and CDR2 as SVGAGI. Trimming left V 6 bases short and J 9 bases short, with 11 bases between. The CDR3 runs to 11 residues. The CDR3 DNA sequence: TGTGCCAGCAGCTCCACTACGGCCCAGTACTTC. Protein: CASSSTTAQYF.